A single count supports the clone carrying this T cell receptor (beta chain). The limits of the CDR3 on the DNA are not certain, so only TCRdb's listed CDR3 is given. The sample is drawn from a study of blood T cell repertoires in COVID-19. Study summary: Sample material is recorded as cDNA or gDNA derived from T cells, B-cell-depleted T cells, or PBMCs.

The CDR3 is 18 amino acids long, termini counted. The method was immunoSEQ multiplex PCR; TCRdb's version includes in-frame clones alone and lacks a portion of them. The sample yields some 400,000 clones, approximately 89% seen once. The chain is built from TRBV21-1 and TRBJ1-3; the D call of TRBD1 is as the table states it, not checked on the DNA. TRBV21-1 is designated a pseudogene. The sample was PBMCs or T cells enriched from blood (not recorded which). The receptor comes from a woman in her 40s who had been exposed to COVID-19. CDR3: CASSASTVYKCSGNTIYF.